This T cell receptor (beta chain) was profiled in a study of cytomegalovirus exposure and HLA in healthy donors. Study-level points and caveats: Cytomegalovirus status, reportedly, was diagnosed with high specificity and sensitivity by the classifier. Confirmation was obtained in vitro that a few CMV-associated chains are specific for CMV antigens. Cytomegalovirus association was assigned to about 150 TCR beta chains.

Germline assignment: CDR1 SGHNT and CDR2 YYREEE (reference sequence). Trimming took off 4 bases at V and 1 base at J, with 11 bases between the two ends. This CDR3 region has 14 residues. Remarks on this clone: Its antigen is as yet unknown.

Sequenced by immunoSEQ multiplex PCR; TCRdb stores in-frame clones only, minus some. The sample holds 82,000 or so clones, approximately 95% seen once. The source of this sequence is a young woman in good health and CMV-seronegative. The sequenced material came from PBMCs. The V and J genes are TRBV5-4 and TRBJ2-5, with a tentative D call TRBD1 (5 bases). CDR3 sequence (DNA): TGTGCCAGCAGCCGCCACCAGGGCCAAGAGACCCAGTACTTC. This translates into CASSRHQGQETQYF. The variable domain in full, with the rest retrieved from reference TRBV5-4 and TRBJ2-5, is ETGVTQSPTHLIKTRGQQVTLRCSSQSGHNTVSWYQQALGQGPQFIFQYYREEENGRGNFPPRFSGLQFPNYSSELNVNALELDDSALYLCASSRHQGQETQYFGPGTRLLVL.